The 3 T cell receptor beta chains presented below share a single source sample, sequenced in a study of cytomegalovirus exposure and HLA in healthy donors. PCR employed 60 Vbeta and 13 Jbeta primers. The method was immunoSEQ multiplex PCR; TCRdb's version includes in-frame clones alone and lacks a portion of them. In the table there are about 94,000 clones, over 65% of which are singletons. The sequenced sample consisted of PBMCs. Receptor source: a human donor in good health.

V usage is TRBV6-5 and J usage is TRBJ1-2; D might be TRBD1 (6 bases). Germline V gives CDR1 MNHEY, CDR2 SVGAGI. V was shortened by 7 bases and J by 3 bases, with 12 bases between the two germline ends. The CDR3 loop spans 13 amino acids. CDR3 residues: CASTKGQHYGYTF. CDR3 sequence (DNA): TGTGCCAGCACCAAGGGACAACACTATGGCTACACCTTC.

The chain links TRBV19 to TRBJ1-1, with 7 bases that match TRBD1. The CDR3 has 15 amino acids. Germline assignment: CDR1 LNHDA and CDR2 SQIVND (reference sequence). The trim removed 1 base at V and 7 bases at J, leaving 9 bases unmatched. The CDR3 nucleotides are TGTGCCAGTAGTATAGCCTCTCAAGGGGGCAATGAAGCTTTCTTT. This codes for CASSIASQGGNEAFF.

The chain carries TRBV6-6 and TRBJ1-1; 8 bases match TRBD1. CDR3 size: 15 residues. Germline CDR1 MNHNY, CDR2 SVGAGI (reference sequence). V shed 5 bases, J shed 1 base, and the junction held 6 bases outside the gene matches. CDR3 nucleotide sequence: TGTGCCAGCAGTACCCTAGACAGGGGGAACACTGAAGCTTTCTTT. As protein: CASSTLDRGNTEAFF.